These T cell receptor beta chains were read from a single sample in a study of blood T cell repertoires in COVID-19. Sequenced by immunoSEQ multiplex PCR; TCRdb stores in-frame clones only, minus some. The repertoire consists of 100,000 to 150,000 clones, with over 75% occurring once and the leading ten covering roughly 1.1%. Material: peripheral blood. All receptors derive from a woman of 80 years or more with acute or convalescent COVID-19. Each CDR3 is given with its conserved first and last residue. A D gene is named only where the DNA matches it firmly. Clone size is shown for a subset of rows, as once, few, many or a class of expanded clone.

J: TRBJ2-7
D: .
V: TRBV7-9
size: once
CDR3: CASSFTIRGASYEQYF
DNA: TGTGCCAGCAGCTTCACAATCAGGGGGGCCTCCTACGAGCAGTACTTC

J: TRBJ2-3
D: TRBD1
V: TRBV7-2
size: once
CDR3: CASSLLGQNTDTQYF
DNA: TGTGCCAGCAGCTTACTGGGACAGAACACAGATACGCAGTATTTT

J: TRBJ2-3
D: TRBD2
V: TRBV4-2
size: .
CDR3: CASSQGNSGGADTQYF
DNA: TGTGCCAGCAGCCAAGGGAATAGCGGGGGCGCAGATACGCAGTATTTT

J: TRBJ1-5
D: .
V: TRBV3-1/TRBV3-2
size: .
CDR3: CASSQDRAFRGSPQHF
DNA: TGTGCCAGCAGCCAAGACCGAGCCTTTCGAGGGTCGCCCCAGCATTTT

J: TRBJ2-5
D: TRBD2
V: TRBV7-7
size: .
CDR3: CASSLQLAGGGETQYF
DNA: TGTGCCAGCAGCTTGCAACTAGCGGGGGGTGGGGAGACCCAGTACTTC

J: TRBJ1-2
D: .
V: TRBV19
size: .
CDR3: CASSMRNTYGYTF
DNA: TGTGCCAGTAGTATGCGGAATACCTATGGCTACACCTTC

J: TRBJ1-3
D: .
V: TRBV7-9
size: .
CDR3: CASSRDTGNTIYF
DNA: TGTGCCAGCAGCCGAGACACTGGAAACACCATATATTTT

J: TRBJ2-5
D: .
V: TRBV29-1
size: .
CDR3: CSVYPGEETQYF
DNA: TGCAGCGTTTATCCGGGGGAGGAGACCCAGTACTTC

J: TRBJ2-1
D: TRBD1
V: TRBV27
size: .
CDR3: CASSRTGGFIYNEQFF
DNA: TGTGCCAGCAGCCGGACAGGGGGCTTTATCTACAATGAGCAGTTCTTC

J: TRBJ2-1
D: .
V: TRBV2
size: .
CDR3: CAGRTGISYNEQFF
DNA: TGTGCCGGTAGAACAGGGATATCGTACAATGAGCAGTTCTTC

J: TRBJ2-3
D: .
V: TRBV24-1
size: .
CDR3: CATTASGTDTQYF
DNA: TGTGCCACCACGGCTAGCGGCACAGATACGCAGTATTTT

J: TRBJ2-1
D: TRBD2
V: TRBV5-5
size: .
CDR3: CASSLGGGPPAYNEQFF
DNA: TGTGCCAGCAGCTTGGGGGGGGGTCCCCCGGCCTACAATGAGCAGTTCTTC

J: TRBJ1-6
D: .
V: TRBV19
size: .
CDR3: CASSNSGHRSSPLHF
DNA: TGTGCCAGTAGTAACTCGGGACATAGAAGTTCACCCCTCCACTTT

J: TRBJ2-2
D: .
V: TRBV7-9
size: .
CDR3: CASSSTQGTGELFF
DNA: TGTGCCAGCAGCTCAACCCAGGGGACCGGGGAGCTGTTTTTT

J: TRBJ1-2
D: .
V: TRBV19
size: .
CDR3: CASSLARDNYGYTF
DNA: TGTGCCAGTAGCCTGGCGAGGGATAACTATGGCTACACCTTC

J: TRBJ1-2
D: TRBD1
V: TRBV3-1/TRBV3-2
size: .
CDR3: CASSQGRQGHYGYTF
DNA: TGTGCCAGCAGCCAAGGAAGACAGGGGCACTATGGCTACACCTTC

J: TRBJ1-2
D: TRBD1
V: TRBV3-1/TRBV3-2
size: few
CDR3: CASNRQGARFGYTF
DNA: TGTGCCAGCAACCGACAGGGGGCGCGATTTGGCTACACCTTC

J: TRBJ2-7
D: TRBD2
V: TRBV3-1/TRBV3-2
size: .
CDR3: CASSQSLAVAYEQYF
DNA: TGTGCCAGCAGCCAATCCCTAGCGGTTGCCTACGAGCAGTACTTC

J: TRBJ1-5
D: .
V: TRBV7-2
size: .
CDR3: CASSLEVGAQHF
DNA: TGTGCCAGCAGCTTAGAGGTAGGAGCCCAGCATTTT

J: TRBJ1-5
D: TRBD1
V: TRBV30
size: .
CDR3: CAWRAGQGPHNQPQHF
DNA: TGTGCCTGGAGGGCGGGACAGGGGCCTCACAATCAGCCCCAGCATTTT

J: TRBJ2-1
D: .
V: TRBV7-7
size: .
CDR3: CASSLVPGSYNEQFF
DNA: TGTGCCAGCAGCTTAGTTCCAGGCTCCTACAATGAGCAGTTCTTC

J: TRBJ2-3
D: TRBD1
V: TRBV7-6
size: .
CDR3: CASRRTGSSTDTQYF
DNA: TGTGCCAGCAGAAGGACAGGCTCTAGCACAGATACGCAGTATTTT

J: TRBJ2-3
D: .
V: TRBV10-3
size: .
CDR3: CAITGANTDTQYF
DNA: TGTGCCATCACTGGGGCAAACACAGATACGCAGTATTTT

J: TRBJ2-3
D: .
V: TRBV27
size: .
CDR3: CASSWQGSRTDTQYF
DNA: TGTGCCAGCAGTTGGCAGGGGTCTAGGACAGATACGCAGTATTTT

J: TRBJ2-5
D: .
V: TRBV7-9
size: once
CDR3: CASSQTSDAETQYF
DNA: TGTGCCAGCAGCCAAACTAGTGATGCGGAGACCCAGTACTTC

J: TRBJ2-7
D: .
V: TRBV6-2/TRBV6-3
size: .
CDR3: CASSYQFSYEQYF
DNA: TGTGCCAGCAGTTACCAGTTCTCCTACGAGCAGTACTTC

J: TRBJ2-3
D: .
V: TRBV9
size: .
CDR3: CASSPIGGVTTDTQYF
DNA: TGTGCCAGCAGCCCTATAGGGGGGGTTACCACAGATACGCAGTATTTT

J: TRBJ2-7
D: TRBD1
V: TRBV6-5
size: .
CDR3: CASILDRSSYEQYF
DNA: TGTGCCAGCATCTTGGACAGGTCTTCCTACGAGCAGTACTTC

J: TRBJ1-2
D: TRBD1
V: TRBV7-9
size: .
CDR3: CASSLGGTAFNYGYTF
DNA: TGTGCCAGCAGCTTAGGGGGGACAGCTTTTAACTATGGCTACACCTTC

J: TRBJ1-1
D: .
V: TRBV7-8
size: .
CDR3: CASSPRAFF
DNA: TGTGCCAGCAGCCCTCGAGCTTTCTTT

J: TRBJ1-1
D: .
V: TRBV6-1
size: .
CDR3: CASSEQGRGEAFF
DNA: TGTGCCAGCAGTGAACAGGGAAGGGGTGAAGCTTTCTTT

J: TRBJ1-3
D: .
V: TRBV7-2
size: .
CDR3: CASSQNSPRAGNTIYF
DNA: TGTGCCAGCAGCCAAAACAGCCCCAGGGCTGGAAACACCATATATTTT